This TCR beta chain was documented in a study of T-cell memory formation after mild COVID-19. General study points: Later expanders leaned CD4+, whereas day 15 to 85 contracting clones were balanced CD4/CD8.

MiXCR was run by TCRdb on the 5' RACE reads, yielding one entry per CDR3 protein. The sample has hundreds of thousands of distinct CDR3 sequences, around 17% seen once. The CDR3 length is 16 residues. Trimming pared 2 bases from V and 0 bases from J, leaving 12 bases between. Germline assignment: CDR1 SGHVS and CDR2 FNYEAQ. This clonotype was found a few times. Its antigen remains unidentified. The V gene is TRBV7-6, the J gene TRBJ2-3; D is ambiguous. The specimen was PBMCs or a T cell subset sorted from them (not recorded which). The TCR originated in an adult woman who had mild COVID-19 (a few samples of this study predate the infection). Cell type and time point are not known. The DNA of the CDR3 is TGTGCCAGCAGCTTATCTGCAGGAATCAGCACAGATACGCAGTATTTT. This translates into CASSLSAGISTDTQYF.